This TCR beta chain was observed in a study of metastatic and nonmetastatic thyroid tumors. The overall study: Malignant thyroid and benign thyroid patients provided blood and tumor or nodule tissue whose repertoires were compared. Overall study results and limits: Reports indicated that malignant thyroid tumors showed significantly higher TCR beta diversity than benign nodules did, in blood and tumor.

CDR3 length equals 16 residues. The junction had 8 bases not matched to a gene; V was cut back by 3 bases and J by 2 bases. All patients were treatment-naive before thyroid surgery. This clone came up many times. Its antigen is not known. TCRdb re-called the PCR reads via MiXCR. The sample lists roughly 18,000 clones; 25% to 30% were seen once. The sample taken for sequencing was tumor tissue. This chain joins TRBV5-7 and TRBJ2-5, with 9 bases fitting TRBD2. TRBV5-7 is recorded as an ORF, its role being uncertain. The TCR originated in a male donor with papillary thyroid cancer or a benign thyroid nodule (not recorded which). Some clones in this sample may be carry-over from other donors' samples. CDR3 sequence reads: CASSSREGPLQETQYF. Written as DNA, the CDR3 is TGTGCCAGCAGCTCGCGGGAGGGCCCCTTACAAGAGACCCAGTACTTC.